These 24 T cell receptor beta chains were sequenced from one sample in a study of blood T cell repertoires in COVID-19. Sequencing was performed with immunoSEQ multiplex PCR; in TCRdb, only in-frame clones are kept and a portion is missing. Of around 92,000 clones detected, around 84% appear once; the ten largest clones hold 10% to 15%. The sequencing input was peripheral blood. The source of these receptors is a woman aged 55-69 years in a cohort sampled during active or convalescent COVID-19.

This clone has a single count. The gene calls are TRBV19 and TRBJ1-3, with D tentatively TRBD1 (5 bases). Germline CDR1 and CDR2: LNHDA and SQIVND (reference sequence). V was cut by 4 bases and J by 3 bases, with 13 bases left in between. CDR3 length: 15 residues. This CDR3 reads CASSTLATVGNTIYF. CDR3 sequence (DNA): TGTGCCAGTAGTACTTTGGCGACAGTTGGAAACACCATATATTTT.

The rearrangement links TRBV6-6 to TRBJ2-1; the match to TRBD2 covers 12 bases. Trimming cost V 5 bases and J 7 bases; bases outside gene matches: 6. The CDR3 is 15 amino acids. CDR1 and CDR2 from the germline V gene are MNHNY and SVGAGI (reference sequence). The CDR3 loop is CASSHLAGGRNEQFF. The CDR3 DNA is TGTGCCAGCAGTCACCTAGCGGGGGGGCGAAATGAGCAGTTCTTC.

Here the CDR3 reads CASSIAQRYGYTF. The CDR3, as DNA: TGCGCCAGCAGCATAGCCCAAAGGTATGGCTACACCTTC. The chain carries TRBV5-1 and TRBJ1-2, with D uncertain. The germline gives CDR1 SGHRS, CDR2 YFSETQ. The CDR3 extends over 13 amino acids. V gave up 4 bases and J gave up 5 bases, with 12 bases separating them.

The CDR3 region is CASSQGQASTNEKLFF. CDR3 nucleotide sequence: TGTGCCAGCTCACAAGGACAAGCCTCAACTAATGAAAAACTGTTTTTT. The gene calls are TRBV18 and TRBJ1-4; tentative D call: TRBD1 (5 bases). Trimming pared 4 bases from V and 0 bases from J, leaving 12 bases between. The CDR3 is 16 amino acids. The germline CDR1 and CDR2 sequences are KGHSH and LQKENI.

The chain uses TRBV6-5 and TRBJ1-6, with 7 bases lining up with TRBD1. CDR1 and CDR2 from the germline V gene are MNHEY and SVGAGI. Trimming cost V 6 bases and J 6 bases; bases outside gene matches: 8. The CDR3 spans 15 residues. The CDR3 spells CASSPYRDSNSPLHF. The CDR3, as DNA: TGTGCCAGCAGCCCCTACCGGGACAGTAATTCACCCCTCCACTTT.

The V gene is TRBV27, the J gene TRBJ2-7; 11 positions match TRBD2. V was pared by 3 bases and J by 2 bases, with 6 bases of the junction left unmatched. CDR1 MNHEY and CDR2 SMNVEV come from the germline V gene (reference sequence). The CDR3 has 16 amino acids. The DNA of the CDR3 is TGTGCCAGCAGTTTGGAGGGGACTAGCGGAGCCTACGAGCAGTACTTC. It codes for CASSLEGTSGAYEQYF.

This clone was picked up one time. The chain links TRBV5-8 to TRBJ2-5; the match to TRBD1 covers 9 bases. The CDR3 spans 14 residues. The germline CDR1 and CDR2 sequences are SGHTS and YDEGEE. V shed 4 bases, J shed 5 bases, and the junction held 6 bases outside the gene matches. In DNA, the CDR3 is TGTGCCAGCAGCCCCCGGACAGGGGAGGAGACCCAGTACTTC. Translated, it gives CASSPRTGEETQYF.

This chain links TRBV6-5 with TRBJ1-3, with D tentatively TRBD1 (6 bases). Germline CDR1 reads MNHEY; CDR2 reads SVGAGI. V was trimmed by 0 bases and J by 3 bases, leaving 12 bases between them. This CDR3 contains 16 residues. The CDR3 loop is CASSYSKQGIGNTIYF. The CDR3 DNA reads TGTGCCAGCAGTTACTCGAAACAGGGCATTGGAAACACCATATATTTT.

This clone was detected once. Relative to the germline gene, one junction end is altered; a read error may explain this. The chain joins TRBV6-5 to TRBJ2-5, with D possibly matching TRBD2 (5 bases). This CDR3 has 14 amino acids. Germline V gene data show CDR1 as MNHEY and CDR2 as SVGAGI. The CDR3 coding sequence is TGTGCCAGCAGTGACTCCCGGGGTCAAGAGACCCAGTACTTC. Translated, it gives CASSDSRGQETQYF.

The chain carries TRBV19 and TRBJ1-1; D unclear. Germline-derived CDR1 and CDR2 are LNHDA and SQIVND (reference sequence). V was trimmed by 3 bases and J by 1 base, leaving 18 bases between them. The CDR3 spans 17 residues. Written as DNA, the CDR3 is TGTGCCAGTAGTATCGCCCCAGGCGCAGCACCGAACACTGAAGCTTTCTTT. Translated, it gives CASSIAPGAAPNTEAFF.

The chain couples TRBV10-3 to TRBJ1-2, with a weak D call TRBD1 (6 bases). The germline CDR1 and CDR2 sequences are ENHRY and SYGVKD. V lost 7 bases, J lost 3 bases, and 15 bases lay in between. The length of the CDR3 is 14 residues. The CDR3 bases are TGTGCCATCACAGAGGGGGATTCTTACTATGGCTACACCTTC. It codes for CAITEGDSYYGYTF.

The gene calls are TRBV3-1 (or the pseudogene TRBV3-2) and TRBJ2-7; D gene unclear. The germline CDR1 and CDR2 sequences are LGHDT and YNNKEL (reference sequence). The CDR3 covers 14 residues. With 1 base removed from V and 7 bases from J, the gap between germline ends came to 14 bases. For the CDR3, the DNA is TGTGCCAGCAGCCAAGTTGGCCAGGTCGGAGAGCAGTACTTC. Encoded protein: CASSQVGQVGEQYF.

The chain links TRBV28 to TRBJ1-3, with 10 bases identical to TRBD1. There are 16 residues in the CDR3. Germline values: CDR1 MDHEN, CDR2 SYDVKM. The J segment lost 4 bases and the V segment lost 5 bases, leaving 8 bases of the junction unmatched. DNA of the CDR3: TGTGCCAGCAGTCCGGGACAGGGGTTTTTGGGAAACACCATATATTTT. As protein: CASSPGQGFLGNTIYF. Drawing the rest from reference TRBV28 and TRBJ1-3, the complete variable domain is DVKVTQSSRYLVKRTGEKVFLECVQDMDHENMFWYRQDPGLGLRLIYFSYDVKMKEKGDIPEGYSVSREKKERFSLILESASTNQTSMYLCASSPGQGFLGNTIYFGEGSWLTVV.

This chain connects TRBV7-9 to TRBJ1-4; TRBD1 matches at 7 bases. This CDR3 comprises 15 residues. From germline, CDR1 is SEHNR and CDR2 FQNEAQ (reference sequence). With V trimmed by 5 bases and J by 0 bases, 3 bases remained unmatched. This CDR3 is CASSRDSPTNEKLFF. The CDR3 DNA reads TGTGCCAGCAGCCGGGACAGCCCAACTAATGAAAAACTGTTTTTT. Full variable domain (rest looked up from reference TRBV7-9 and TRBJ1-4): DTGVSQNPRHKITKRGQNVTFRCDPISEHNRLYWYRQTLGQGPEFLTYFQNEAQLEKSRLLSDRFSAERPKGSFSTLEIQRTEQGDSAMYLCASSRDSPTNEKLFFGSGTQLSVL.

The V call is TRBV4-1, the J call TRBJ1-6; 9 bases agree with TRBD1. V lost 2 bases, J lost 6 bases, and 5 bases stayed unmatched. The CDR3 extends over 16 amino acids. Germline V gene lookup returns CDR1 MGHRA and CDR2 YSYEKL. CDR3 bases: TGCGCCAGCAGCCAACCGGACAGGGGCCTTAATTCACCCCTCCACTTT. It yields the protein CASSQPDRGLNSPLHF.

The V gene is TRBV9, the J gene TRBJ2-3; TRBD2 is a possible D gene (5 bases). The CDR3 length is 14 residues. Germline values: CDR1 SGDLS, CDR2 YYNGEE. V lost 4 bases, J lost 4 bases, and 13 bases lay in between. The CDR3 coding sequence is TGTGCCAGCAGCCCCTCGGGGTTCCCAGATACGCAGTATTTT. It codes for CASSPSGFPDTQYF.

The chain recombines TRBV11-2 with TRBJ2-1; 9 bases fit TRBD1. Germline CDR1 is SGHAT and CDR2 is FQNNGV. This CDR3 has 15 residues. The J segment lost 6 bases and the V segment lost 6 bases, leaving 9 bases of the junction unmatched. The CDR3 loop reads CASRGGQGRFNEQFF. In DNA, the CDR3 is TGTGCCAGCAGGGGTGGACAGGGGAGGTTCAATGAGCAGTTCTTC.

The V call is TRBV27, the J call TRBJ1-6; 8 bases align to TRBD1. J lost 7 bases, V lost 2 bases, and 1 base had no gene match. Germline values: CDR1 MNHEY, CDR2 SMNVEV (reference sequence). This CDR3 is built from 14 residues. Written as DNA, the CDR3 is TGTGCCAGCAGTTTAGGACAGGGCAATTCACCCCTCCACTTT. This sequence encodes CASSLGQGNSPLHF.

The gene calls are TRBV4-1 and TRBJ2-1, with 12 positions matching TRBD2. V shed 1 base, J shed 5 bases, and the junction held 12 bases outside the gene matches. The CDR3 length is 19 residues. Germline assignment: CDR1 MGHRA and CDR2 YSYEKL. The CDR3 nucleotides are TGCGCCAGCAGCCAAGGGGTTCTAGCGGGGGGGCGAGGGAACAATGAGCAGTTCTTC. Its translation: CASSQGVLAGGRGNNEQFF.

V gene TRBV5-1 combines with J gene TRBJ1-4; D is possibly TRBD1 (5 bases). The V gene lost 5 bases and the J gene lost 8 bases, with 19 bases spanning the gap. The CDR3 totals 15 residues. The germline V gene has CDR1 SGHRS and CDR2 YFSETQ. CDR3 nucleotides: TGCGCCAGCAGTCGCGGCGGAGCGGGGGAAGAAAAACTGTTTTTT. Translating gives CASSRGGAGEEKLFF.

The V gene is TRBV6-1, the J gene TRBJ2-4; D gene unclear. Germline V gene sequence: CDR1 MNHNS, CDR2 SASEGT. Deletions cut 1 base from V and 5 bases from J, with 6 bases between. There are 13 residues in the CDR3. The CDR3 bases are TGTGCCAGCAGTGAAGGTGAGGAAAACATTCAGTACTTC. Translation: CASSEGEENIQYF.

V usage is TRBV7-9 and J usage is TRBJ2-3; 13 nucleotides align to TRBD2. Unmatched junction bases numbered 6, after V lost 1 base and J lost 2 bases. This CDR3 contains 18 residues. Germline V gives CDR1 SEHNR, CDR2 FQNEAQ (reference sequence). The CDR3 DNA sequence: TGTGCCAGCAGCTTAGGGACTAGCGGGGGCACTACCACAGATACGCAGTATTTT. It is translated as CASSLGTSGGTTTDTQYF.

The rearrangement joins TRBV5-1 to TRBJ1-1; the D gene is possibly TRBD1 (6 bases). The V gene lost 4 bases and the J gene lost 4 bases, with 14 bases spanning the gap. Germline CDR1 is SGHRS and CDR2 is YFSETQ. The CDR3 has 14 amino acids. The CDR3 DNA is TGCGCCAGCAGCGACACAGGGTTTGGCACTGAAGCTTTCTTT. This sequence encodes CASSDTGFGTEAFF.

The rearrangement uses TRBV5-1 and TRBJ2-1; D is undetermined. This CDR3 is 11 amino acids long. With 0 bases removed from V and 9 bases from J, the gap between germline ends came to 4 bases. Germline values: CDR1 SGHRS, CDR2 YFSETQ. Here the CDR3 reads CASSLAVEQFF. CDR3 nucleotide sequence: TGCGCCAGCAGCTTGGCCGTTGAGCAGTTCTTC.